Listed below are T cell receptor beta chains from one sample, sequenced in a study of T-cell reconstitution after alpha-beta-depleted transplantation in children. Each CDR3 protein gets one entry after TCRdb re-called the PCR reads with MiXCR. The sample has hundreds of thousands of distinct CDR3 sequences, 7.5% to 9% seen once; the top ten hold approximately 9%. The specimen comprised peripheral blood, sampled 360 days after TCRalphabeta/CD19-depleted stem cell transplant. The receptor source for this set is a female patient aged 2-10 years who had a stem cell transplant for Fanconi anemia, so the T cells may come from the graft donor. The CDR3 runs from the conserved cysteine through the conserved F or W. D genes are given only for firm matches. Clone sizes are given selectively: once, few, many, or a class where the clone is expanded.

d_gene: -
j_gene: TRBJ2-2
v_gene: TRBV6-5
abundance: many
CDR3nt: TGTGCCAGCAGCTTCTACACCGGGGAGCTGTTTTTT
CDR3aa: CASSFYTGELFF

d_gene: TRBD2
j_gene: TRBJ2-5
v_gene: TRBV28
abundance: many
CDR3nt: TGTGCCAGCAGTCGCTTTAGCGGGGGGGGCCGAGAGACCCAGTACTTC
CDR3aa: CASSRFSGGGRETQYF

d_gene: -
j_gene: TRBJ1-1
v_gene: TRBV9
abundance: -
CDR3nt: TGTGCCAGCAGCCCCGGGTTTTTTCATCGGGACACTGAAGCTTTCTTT
CDR3aa: CASSPGFFHRDTEAFF

d_gene: -
j_gene: TRBJ2-7
v_gene: TRBV7-9
abundance: few
CDR3nt: TGTGCCAGCAGCTTAGGGGCGGCAGGGCCCTTTTTC
CDR3aa: CASSLGAAGPFF

d_gene: -
j_gene: TRBJ2-6
v_gene: TRBV5-4
abundance: -
CDR3nt: TGTGCCAGCAGCTTAAAGAATGGGGCCAACGTCCTGACTTTC
CDR3aa: CASSLKNGANVLTF

d_gene: TRBD2
j_gene: TRBJ2-5
v_gene: TRBV4-2
abundance: many
CDR3nt: TGTGCCAGCAGCCAAGCGGGGGGAGAGACCCAGTACTTC
CDR3aa: CASSQAGGETQYF

d_gene: TRBD1
j_gene: TRBJ2-7
v_gene: TRBV30
abundance: many
CDR3nt: TGTGCCTGGAGTGTTGAGGGGGCGGTCTACGAGCAGTACTTC
CDR3aa: CAWSVEGAVYEQYF

d_gene: -
j_gene: TRBJ1-4
v_gene: TRBV5-8
abundance: many
CDR3nt: TGTGCCAGCAGCTTGGCGGGAAGACCAACTAATGAAAAACTGTTTTTT
CDR3aa: CASSLAGRPTNEKLFF

d_gene: TRBD1
j_gene: TRBJ2-3
v_gene: TRBV28
abundance: few
CDR3nt: TGTGCCAGCAGGTGGGACAGCACCACAGATACGCAGTATTTT
CDR3aa: CASRWDSTTDTQYF

d_gene: -
j_gene: TRBJ2-7
v_gene: TRBV20-1
abundance: many
CDR3nt: TGCAGTGCTAGTCGAGGGGCCTCCTACGAGCAGTACTTC
CDR3aa: CSASRGASYEQYF

d_gene: -
j_gene: TRBJ2-3
v_gene: TRBV15
abundance: few
CDR3nt: TGTGCCACCAGCAGAGATTCAGCTTTCGGCAGGGGGGAGTGGGATACGCAGTATTTT
CDR3aa: CATSRDSAFGRGEWDTQYF

d_gene: TRBD1
j_gene: TRBJ1-1
v_gene: TRBV6-1
abundance: -
CDR3nt: TGTGCCAGCACCCGGACAGGTTCCCCTTTTGAAGCTTTCTTT
CDR3aa: CASTRTGSPFEAFF

d_gene: TRBD2
j_gene: TRBJ2-3
v_gene: TRBV4-2
abundance: many
CDR3nt: TGTGCCAGCAGCCAACCTCTAGCGGGCACAGATACGCAGTATTTT
CDR3aa: CASSQPLAGTDTQYF

d_gene: TRBD2
j_gene: TRBJ2-1
v_gene: TRBV20-1
abundance: few
CDR3nt: TGCAGTGCTTCGAAGCGGGAGACTCCCCCCTACAATGAGCAGTTCTTC
CDR3aa: CSASKRETPPYNEQFF

d_gene: -
j_gene: TRBJ2-2
v_gene: TRBV6-1
abundance: -
CDR3nt: TGTGCCAGCAAGCGGAGAGACACCGGGGAGCTGTTTTTT
CDR3aa: CASKRRDTGELFF

d_gene: TRBD1
j_gene: TRBJ1-4
v_gene: TRBV6-2/TRBV6-3
abundance: few
CDR3nt: TGTGCCAGCAGTCTACACCGACCCCTTGTGACAGGGCCCATTCGCACTAATGAAAAACTGTTTTTT
CDR3aa: CASSLHRPLVTGPIRTNEKLFF

d_gene: -
j_gene: TRBJ2-3
v_gene: TRBV4-2
abundance: many
CDR3nt: TGCGCCAGCAGCCAAGATACTAGCTCGGGCACAGATACGCAGTATTTT
CDR3aa: CASSQDTSSGTDTQYF

d_gene: -
j_gene: TRBJ1-1
v_gene: TRBV5-1
abundance: -
CDR3nt: TGCGCCAGCAGCTTGGGAAGCGGGGCGAACACTGAAGCTTTCTTT
CDR3aa: CASSLGSGANTEAFF

d_gene: -
j_gene: TRBJ1-1
v_gene: TRBV12-3/TRBV12-4
abundance: -
CDR3nt: TGTGCCAGCAGTTTTCAAGGACAGTGGGCTTTCTTT
CDR3aa: CASSFQGQWAFF

d_gene: -
j_gene: TRBJ2-1
v_gene: TRBV6-2/TRBV6-3
abundance: many
CDR3nt: TGTGCCAGCAGTTACTCGAGTTGGCCTCAGGCCGGGGGTGTGAATGAGCAGTTCTTC
CDR3aa: CASSYSSWPQAGGVNEQFF

d_gene: -
j_gene: TRBJ1-2
v_gene: TRBV2
abundance: many
CDR3nt: TGTGCCAGCAGTGGACACGTAGCTAACTATGGCTACACCTTC
CDR3aa: CASSGHVANYGYTF

d_gene: TRBD2
j_gene: TRBJ2-1
v_gene: TRBV6-1
abundance: many
CDR3nt: TGTGCCAGCAATGGGTCCCCGGCGGGGGGGTACAATGAGCAGTTCTTC
CDR3aa: CASNGSPAGGYNEQFF

d_gene: TRBD2
j_gene: TRBJ2-5
v_gene: TRBV4-1
abundance: few
CDR3nt: TGCGCCAGCAGCCCCCCCCTGACTAGCGGGAGTGCCGAGACCCAGTACTTC
CDR3aa: CASSPPLTSGSAETQYF

d_gene: -
j_gene: TRBJ2-5
v_gene: TRBV7-7
abundance: -
CDR3nt: TGTGCCAGCAGCCCAACCCACCAAGAGACCCAGTACTTC
CDR3aa: CASSPTHQETQYF

d_gene: -
j_gene: TRBJ1-2
v_gene: TRBV7-8
abundance: -
CDR3nt: TGTGCCAGCAGCTTAACCGGGTCGGCCACCTATGGCTACACCTTC
CDR3aa: CASSLTGSATYGYTF

d_gene: TRBD1
j_gene: TRBJ1-4
v_gene: TRBV12-3/TRBV12-4
abundance: -
CDR3nt: TGTGCCAGCAGTTTTGGACAGGCTGAAAAACTGTTTTTT
CDR3aa: CASSFGQAEKLFF

d_gene: TRBD1
j_gene: TRBJ1-2
v_gene: TRBV2
abundance: -
CDR3nt: TGTGCCAGCAACGTCGGGGCAGGGGGTGGCTACACCTTC
CDR3aa: CASNVGAGGGYTF

d_gene: -
j_gene: TRBJ1-1
v_gene: TRBV11-2
abundance: many
CDR3nt: TGTGCCAGCAGCTCACAGGGTCTTGAGAACACTGAAGCTTTCTTT
CDR3aa: CASSSQGLENTEAFF

d_gene: TRBD1
j_gene: TRBJ2-2
v_gene: TRBV24-1
abundance: many
CDR3nt: TGTGCCACCGGGGAAACCGGGACAGGGCACACCGGGGAGCTGTTTTTT
CDR3aa: CATGETGTGHTGELFF

d_gene: TRBD2
j_gene: TRBJ2-3
v_gene: TRBV6-1
abundance: -
CDR3nt: TGTGCCAGCCGACTAGCGGGGGTGGCAGATACGCAGTATTTT
CDR3aa: CASRLAGVADTQYF

d_gene: -
j_gene: TRBJ1-5
v_gene: TRBV6-5
abundance: -
CDR3nt: TGTGCCAGCAGAAGGACAGCAGGCCAGCCCCAGCATTTT
CDR3aa: CASRRTAGQPQHF

d_gene: TRBD1
j_gene: TRBJ2-1
v_gene: TRBV27
abundance: many
CDR3nt: TGTGCCAGCAGTTTAACAGGGGGCGCCGACAATGAGCAGTTCTTC
CDR3aa: CASSLTGGADNEQFF

d_gene: -
j_gene: TRBJ1-1
v_gene: TRBV27
abundance: few
CDR3nt: TGTGCCAGCAGTTCCCCCCCCCGGCTCACTGAAGCTTTCTTT
CDR3aa: CASSSPPRLTEAFF

d_gene: -
j_gene: TRBJ2-7
v_gene: TRBV18
abundance: few
CDR3nt: TGTGCCAGCTCACCAGCGGCGGGGACGGGAACCTACGAGCAGTACTTC
CDR3aa: CASSPAAGTGTYEQYF

d_gene: -
j_gene: TRBJ2-1
v_gene: TRBV20-1
abundance: -
CDR3nt: TGCAGTACCATACAGGGTGTGGTGGACAATGAGCAGTTCTTC
CDR3aa: CSTIQGVVDNEQFF

d_gene: -
j_gene: TRBJ2-3
v_gene: TRBV20-1
abundance: -
CDR3nt: TGCAGTGCTCCAGAAAAGACTCGAAGCACAGATACGCAGTATTTT
CDR3aa: CSAPEKTRSTDTQYF

d_gene: -
j_gene: TRBJ1-1
v_gene: TRBV5-1
abundance: many
CDR3nt: TGCGCCAGCAGCTTGATACAGGGAAGCGGATACACTGAAGCTTTCTTT
CDR3aa: CASSLIQGSGYTEAFF

d_gene: -
j_gene: TRBJ1-1
v_gene: TRBV5-1
abundance: -
CDR3nt: TGCGCCAGCAGCTTGGATCCAGCCGGGAACACTGAAGCTTTCTTT
CDR3aa: CASSLDPAGNTEAFF

d_gene: -
j_gene: TRBJ2-3
v_gene: TRBV6-5
abundance: many
CDR3nt: TGTGCCAGCAGTTACTCGACGGCAACAGATACGCAGTATTTT
CDR3aa: CASSYSTATDTQYF

d_gene: -
j_gene: TRBJ2-7
v_gene: TRBV19
abundance: few
CDR3nt: TGTGCCAGTAGTATAGACAGCCTCTACGAGCAGTACTTC
CDR3aa: CASSIDSLYEQYF

d_gene: -
j_gene: TRBJ1-1
v_gene: TRBV25-1
abundance: many
CDR3nt: TGTGCCAGCAGTGATTATACGTTTGAAGCTTTCTTT
CDR3aa: CASSDYTFEAFF

d_gene: TRBD2
j_gene: TRBJ2-1
v_gene: TRBV20-1
abundance: many
CDR3nt: TGCAGTGCTTCTAGCGGGGGGAATACCTACAATGAGCAGTTCTTC
CDR3aa: CSASSGGNTYNEQFF

d_gene: -
j_gene: TRBJ2-1
v_gene: TRBV12-3/TRBV12-4
abundance: -
CDR3nt: TGTGCCAGCAGATCCGGACTTCTCAGAAGCTCCTACAATGAGCAGTTCTTC
CDR3aa: CASRSGLLRSSYNEQFF

d_gene: TRBD2
j_gene: TRBJ2-1
v_gene: TRBV27
abundance: many
CDR3nt: TGTGCCAGCAGAGCGGGGGGGCGAGATGAGCAGTTCTTC
CDR3aa: CASRAGGRDEQFF

d_gene: -
j_gene: TRBJ2-7
v_gene: TRBV20-1
abundance: many
CDR3nt: TGCAGTGCTAGAACGGTGGGCCACGAGCAGTACTTC
CDR3aa: CSARTVGHEQYF

d_gene: TRBD2
j_gene: TRBJ2-1
v_gene: TRBV30
abundance: many
CDR3nt: TGTGCCTGGAGTGTGGGCGGGGGGCCGGGTGAGCAGTTCTTC
CDR3aa: CAWSVGGGPGEQFF

d_gene: -
j_gene: TRBJ2-1
v_gene: TRBV7-2
abundance: many
CDR3nt: TGTGCCAGCATCCGAGAGGGGGTGTCCTACAATGAGCAGTTCTTC
CDR3aa: CASIREGVSYNEQFF

d_gene: -
j_gene: TRBJ2-1
v_gene: TRBV12-5
abundance: many
CDR3nt: TGTGCTAGTGGTTTGGTTCAAGGGCGTGAGCAGTTCTTC
CDR3aa: CASGLVQGREQFF

d_gene: TRBD1
j_gene: TRBJ2-1
v_gene: TRBV25-1
abundance: few
CDR3nt: TGTGCCAGCAGTGAATTGGGACAGGAAAACTACAATGAGCAGTTCTTC
CDR3aa: CASSELGQENYNEQFF

d_gene: -
j_gene: TRBJ2-7
v_gene: TRBV6-2/TRBV6-3
abundance: many
CDR3nt: TGTGCCAGCAGTTACGGTTCTTATTCCGAGCAGTACTTC
CDR3aa: CASSYGSYSEQYF

d_gene: TRBD1
j_gene: TRBJ1-2
v_gene: TRBV29-1
abundance: many
CDR3nt: TGCAGCGTTCTAAGAGGACAGGGGACTGATGGCTACACCTTC
CDR3aa: CSVLRGQGTDGYTF

d_gene: TRBD1
j_gene: TRBJ1-2
v_gene: TRBV7-9
abundance: -
CDR3nt: TGTGCCAGCAGCTTCGATACAGGGGCCTCCTATGGCTACACCTTC
CDR3aa: CASSFDTGASYGYTF

d_gene: TRBD1
j_gene: TRBJ2-5
v_gene: TRBV6-1
abundance: -
CDR3nt: TGTGCCAGCAGTAAAGGACAGGGAGAACAAGAGACCCAGTACTTC
CDR3aa: CASSKGQGEQETQYF

d_gene: TRBD2
j_gene: TRBJ2-7
v_gene: TRBV20-1
abundance: many
CDR3nt: TGCAGTGCCAGAGGACTAGCCGACTACGAGCAGTACTTC
CDR3aa: CSARGLADYEQYF

d_gene: -
j_gene: TRBJ2-2
v_gene: TRBV29-1
abundance: many
CDR3nt: TGCAGCGGATCACTCGGTTTGGGTACCGGGGAGCTGTTTTTT
CDR3aa: CSGSLGLGTGELFF

d_gene: -
j_gene: TRBJ2-1
v_gene: TRBV28
abundance: few
CDR3nt: TGTGCCAGCAGTTTCTTCTGGGCTGGAGGCCGCTCCTACAATGAGCAGTTCTTC
CDR3aa: CASSFFWAGGRSYNEQFF

d_gene: -
j_gene: TRBJ2-3
v_gene: TRBV7-3
abundance: many
CDR3nt: TGTGCCAGCAGTGACTGGGGCACAGATACGCAGTATTTT
CDR3aa: CASSDWGTDTQYF

d_gene: -
j_gene: TRBJ1-2
v_gene: TRBV12-3/TRBV12-4
abundance: few
CDR3nt: TGTGCCAGCAGCCCGGACGGGAGCTATGGCTACACCTTC
CDR3aa: CASSPDGSYGYTF

d_gene: -
j_gene: TRBJ1-1
v_gene: TRBV5-6
abundance: few
CDR3nt: TGTGCCAGCAGCCCAGGACAGAGGAACACTGAAGCTTTCTTT
CDR3aa: CASSPGQRNTEAFF

d_gene: -
j_gene: TRBJ1-1
v_gene: TRBV6-2/TRBV6-3
abundance: many
CDR3nt: TGTGCCAGCAGTAACAGCCCCCTTGACATTGAAGCTTTCTTT
CDR3aa: CASSNSPLDIEAFF